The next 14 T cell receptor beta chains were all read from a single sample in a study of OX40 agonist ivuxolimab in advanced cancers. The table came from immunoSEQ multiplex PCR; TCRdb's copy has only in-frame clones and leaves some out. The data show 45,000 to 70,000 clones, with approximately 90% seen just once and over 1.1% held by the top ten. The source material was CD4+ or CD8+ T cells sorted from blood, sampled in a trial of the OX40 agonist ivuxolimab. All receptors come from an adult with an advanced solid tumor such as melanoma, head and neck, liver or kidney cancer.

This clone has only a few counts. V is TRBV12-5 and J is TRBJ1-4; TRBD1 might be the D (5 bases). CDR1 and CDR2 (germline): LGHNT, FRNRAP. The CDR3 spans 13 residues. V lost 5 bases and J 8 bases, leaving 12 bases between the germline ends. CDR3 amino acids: CASGGTEGEKLFF. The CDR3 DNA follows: TGTGCTAGTGGTGGGACGGAGGGGGAAAAACTGTTTTTT.

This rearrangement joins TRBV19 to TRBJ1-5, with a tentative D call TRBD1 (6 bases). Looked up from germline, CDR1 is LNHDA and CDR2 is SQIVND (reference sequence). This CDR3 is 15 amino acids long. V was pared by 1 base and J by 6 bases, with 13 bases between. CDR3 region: CASSIAGGGRQPQHF. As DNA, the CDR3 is TGTGCCAGTAGTATAGCCGGGGGCGGGCGTCAGCCCCAGCATTTT. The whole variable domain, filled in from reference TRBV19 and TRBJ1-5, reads DGGITQSPKYLFRKEGQNVTLSCEQNLNHDAMYWYRQDPGQGLRLIYYSQIVNDFQKGDIAEGYSVSREKKESFPLTVTSAQKNPTAFYLCASSIAGGGRQPQHFGDGTRLSIL.

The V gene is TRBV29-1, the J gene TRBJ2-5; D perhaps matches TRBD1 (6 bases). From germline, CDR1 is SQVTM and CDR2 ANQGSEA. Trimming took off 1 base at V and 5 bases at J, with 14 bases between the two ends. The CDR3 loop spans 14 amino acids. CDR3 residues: CSVEAPQGSETQYF. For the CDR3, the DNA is TGCAGCGTTGAAGCACCTCAGGGGTCGGAGACCCAGTACTTC.

CDR3 bases: TGTGCCAGCAGTTATTATGAAGTCCGCCCGGTGTATGGCTACACCTTC. Protein: CASSYYEVRPVYGYTF. The chain links TRBV6-5 to TRBJ1-2; no clear D gene. The CDR3 consists of 16 residues. The germline CDR1 and CDR2 sequences are MNHEY and SVGAGI. Trimming took 3 bases from V and 5 from J, leaving 19 bases between them.

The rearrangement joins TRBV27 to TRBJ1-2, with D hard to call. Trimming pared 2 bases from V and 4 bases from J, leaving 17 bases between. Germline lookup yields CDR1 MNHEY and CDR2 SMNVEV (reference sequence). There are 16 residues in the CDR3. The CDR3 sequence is CASSLKVGRQPYGYTF. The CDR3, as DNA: TGTGCCAGCAGTTTAAAAGTTGGGCGGCAGCCCTATGGCTACACCTTC.

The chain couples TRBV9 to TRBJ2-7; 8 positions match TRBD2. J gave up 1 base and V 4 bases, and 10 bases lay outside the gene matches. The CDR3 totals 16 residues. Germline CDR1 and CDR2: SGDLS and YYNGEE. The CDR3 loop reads CASSPGMTSESYEQYF. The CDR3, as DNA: TGTGCCAGCAGCCCAGGGATGACTAGCGAGTCCTACGAGCAGTACTTC.

The CDR3 bases are TGTGCCAGCAGCTTAATTCAGAATAGCAATCAGCCCCAGCATTTT. Translation: CASSLIQNSNQPQHF. The chain recombines TRBV7-2 with TRBJ1-5; D is unclear. V dropped 2 bases and J dropped 0 bases, with 8 bases sitting between them. CDR3 size: 15 residues. Germline CDR1 SGHTA, CDR2 FQGNSA.

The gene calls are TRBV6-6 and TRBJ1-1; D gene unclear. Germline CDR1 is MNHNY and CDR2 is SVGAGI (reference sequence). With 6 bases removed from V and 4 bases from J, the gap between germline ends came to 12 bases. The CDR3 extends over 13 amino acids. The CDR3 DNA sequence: TGTGCCAGCAGCCGGGGTGAGTTCACTGAAGCTTTCTTT. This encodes CASSRGEFTEAFF.

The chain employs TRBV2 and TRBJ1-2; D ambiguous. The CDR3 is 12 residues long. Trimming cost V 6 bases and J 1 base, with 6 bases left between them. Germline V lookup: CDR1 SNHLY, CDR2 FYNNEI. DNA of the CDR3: TGTGCCAGCAGCGGACTTAACTATGGCTACACCTTC. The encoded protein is CASSGLNYGYTF.

CDR3 amino acids: CASSEYQETQYF. The CDR3 nucleotides read TGTGCCAGCAGCGAGTACCAAGAGACCCAGTACTTC. This chain joins TRBV6-1 and TRBJ2-5, with D uncertain. Germline CDR1 is MNHNS and CDR2 is SASEGT. Trimming removed 6 bases at V and 0 bases at J, with 5 bases between. This CDR3 has 12 amino acids.

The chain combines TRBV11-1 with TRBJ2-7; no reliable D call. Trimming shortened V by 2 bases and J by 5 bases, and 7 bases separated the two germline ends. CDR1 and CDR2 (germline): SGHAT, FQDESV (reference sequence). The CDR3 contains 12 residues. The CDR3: CASSLLTHEQYF. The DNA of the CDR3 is TGTGCCAGCAGCTTACTGACACACGAGCAGTACTTC.

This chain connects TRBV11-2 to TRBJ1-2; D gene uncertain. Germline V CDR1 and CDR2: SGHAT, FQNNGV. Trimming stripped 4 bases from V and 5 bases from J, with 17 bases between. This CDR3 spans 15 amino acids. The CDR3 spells CASSSGSFRKYGYTF. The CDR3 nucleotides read TGTGCCAGCAGCTCGGGATCTTTTCGGAAGTATGGCTACACCTTC.

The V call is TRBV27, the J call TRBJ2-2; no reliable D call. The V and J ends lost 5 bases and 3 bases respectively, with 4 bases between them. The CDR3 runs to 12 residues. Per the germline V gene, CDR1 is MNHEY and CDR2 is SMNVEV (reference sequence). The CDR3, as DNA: TGTGCCAGCAGTCTATACACCGGGGAGCTGTTTTTT. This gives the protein CASSLYTGELFF.

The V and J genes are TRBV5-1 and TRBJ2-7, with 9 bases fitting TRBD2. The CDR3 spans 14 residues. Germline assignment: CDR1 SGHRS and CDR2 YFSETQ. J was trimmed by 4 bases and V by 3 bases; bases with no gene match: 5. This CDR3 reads CASSSQRGAYEQYF. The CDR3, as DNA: TGCGCCAGCAGCTCTCAGCGGGGGGCGTACGAGCAGTACTTC.